This passage covers 29 T cell receptor beta chains from one sample sequenced in a study of T cells after yellow fever vaccination. Via MiXCR, TCRdb re-called the 5' RACE reads, giving one row per CDR3 protein. The sample lists about 26,000 distinct CDR3 sequences; roughly 4.5% were seen once. The input for sequencing was PBMCs, either bulk or a sorted T-cell subset (CD4+, CD8+, memory, or dextramer-sorted; not recorded which), taken on the day of the yellow fever booster vaccination. The source of these receptors is a man in his late teens or twenties who received the YFV17D yellow fever vaccine.

This clonotype has just a few counts. The chain uses TRBV7-2 and TRBJ1-2; no clear D gene. The CDR3 runs to 14 residues. Germline V gene sequence: CDR1 SGHTA, CDR2 FQGNSA. The V and J ends lost 5 bases and 8 bases respectively, with 18 bases between them. The DNA for the CDR3 is TGTGCCAGCAGCCCCGGGCAGGCCCTTTACGGCTACACCTTC. Translating gives CASSPGQALYGYTF.

This clonotype has at least ten counts. CDR3 DNA sequence: TGTGCCAGCAGCCAAGAGCACCAGGGACTTGGCTATGGCTACACCTTC. This sequence encodes CASSQEHQGLGYGYTF. This chain uses TRBV4-2 with TRBJ1-2, with a possible D match to TRBD1 (5 bases). The germline V and J ends were trimmed by 0 bases and 4 bases, with 15 bases remaining between them. CDR1 is LGHNA and CDR2 is YNFKEQ in the germline V gene. The CDR3 runs to 16 residues.

The V call is TRBV3-1, the J call TRBJ2-7; no clear D. The CDR3 runs to 11 residues. Trimming removed 1 base from V and 6 bases from J, with 4 bases in between. Germline CDR1 LGHDT, CDR2 YNNKEL (reference sequence). Here the CDR3 DNA reads TGTGCCAGCAGCCAAGCAGGCGAGCAGTACTTC. It yields the protein CASSQAGEQYF.

The table lists this clonotype with many counts. This chain links TRBV6-2 or TRBV6-3 with TRBJ1-5; 9 bases are shared with TRBD1. Germline V gives CDR1 MNHEY, CDR2 SVGEGT. This CDR3 region has 20 residues. V gave up 2 bases and J gave up 0 bases; unmatched junction bases: 14. This chain's CDR3 is CASSYPLAPGQGHSNQPQHF. The CDR3 DNA sequence: TGTGCCAGCAGTTACCCTCTTGCCCCGGGACAGGGCCATAGCAATCAGCCCCAGCATTTT.

J is TRBJ2-5 and V is TRBV12-3 or TRBV12-4; the D gene could be TRBD1 or TRBD2 (5 bases each). V lost 3 bases to trimming and J lost 7 bases, with 15 bases between them. CDR3 size: 14 residues. CDR3 sequence (DNA): TGTGCCAGCAGTTTGACCAGAGGGGTACGGACCCAGTACTTC. This gives the protein CASSLTRGVRTQYF.

This clonotype was counted a few times. The V gene is TRBV5-1, the J gene TRBJ2-7, with a possible D match to TRBD1 (7 bases). Trimming stripped 3 bases from V and 3 bases from J, with 10 bases between. CDR1 SGHRS and CDR2 YFSETQ come from the germline V gene. CDR3 size: 13 residues. The CDR3 region has the DNA TGCGCCAGCAGCTGGCAGGGGGGCTACGAGCAGTACGTC. It codes for CASSWQGGYEQYV.

This clonotype has a count of ten or more. V is TRBV5-1 and J is TRBJ2-2; 9 bases are shared with TRBD1. After removal of 6 bases from V and 4 bases from J, the junction contained 7 bases not matched to a gene. CDR1 and CDR2 (germline): SGHRS, YFSETQ. CDR3 size: 15 residues. The CDR3 sequence is CASTNRGPGTGELFF. CDR3 coding DNA: TGCGCCAGCACCAACAGGGGGCCGGGCACCGGGGAGCTGTTTTTT.

This clonotype was seen repeatedly, ten times or more. The CDR3 region is CASSFRGRGSPLHF. CDR3 nucleotides: TGTGCCAGCAGTTTCAGGGGGCGTGGATCACCCCTCCACTTT. The genes are TRBV27 and TRBJ1-6, with 8 nucleotides matching TRBD1. From germline, CDR1 is MNHEY and CDR2 SMNVEV (reference sequence). Trimming took 3 bases from V and 10 from J; bases not matched to a gene: 5. The CDR3 extends over 14 amino acids.

There are many counts of this clonotype. The V and J genes are TRBV2 and TRBJ2-1; D gene ambiguous. The CDR3 has 11 amino acids. Germline-derived CDR1 and CDR2 are SNHLY and FYNNEI. V gave up 2 bases and J gave up 8 bases, with 4 bases separating them. CDR3 residues: CASSENYEQFF. In DNA, the CDR3 is TGTGCCAGCAGTGAAAACTATGAGCAGTTCTTC.

This clonotype was found many times. This chain uses TRBV20-1 with TRBJ2-1, with a weak D call TRBD2 (5 bases). V lost 6 bases and J 0 bases, leaving 9 bases between the germline ends. This CDR3 region has 13 residues. Germline assignment: CDR1 DFQATT and CDR2 SNEGSKA (reference sequence). CDR3 nucleotides: TGCAGTGCCACGGGATACTCCTACAATGAGCAGTTCTTC. It is translated as CSATGYSYNEQFF.

This clonotype occurred many times. The genes are TRBV12-3 or TRBV12-4 and TRBJ2-7; D not resolved. V dropped 2 bases and J dropped 0 bases, with 5 bases sitting between them. This CDR3 spans 13 amino acids. The DNA of the CDR3 is TGTGCCAGCAGTTTAACACCCTCCTACGAGCAGTACGTC. Translation: CASSLTPSYEQYV.

The sample holds many counts of this clonotype. The V call is TRBV10-3, the J call TRBJ1-4; 9 bases fit TRBD1. J gave up 5 bases and V 11 bases, and 6 bases lay outside the gene matches. This CDR3 has 13 amino acids. The germline CDR1 and CDR2 sequences are ENHRY and SYGVKD. This CDR3 reads CAARTGENEKLFF. For the CDR3, the DNA is TGTGCCGCCCGGACAGGGGAAAATGAAAAACTGTTTTTT.

This clonotype was picked up a small number of times. V gene TRBV18 combines with J gene TRBJ2-5; tentatively, D is TRBD2 (5 bases). Germline CDR1 reads KGHSH; CDR2 reads LQKENI. The CDR3 is 15 amino acids. V lost 1 base to trimming and J lost 4 bases, with 13 bases between them. This CDR3 is CASSPQGAGSETQYF. The CDR3, as DNA: TGTGCCAGCTCACCACAGGGAGCAGGATCAGAGACCCAGTACTTC.

Many counts were recorded for this clonotype. The chain uses TRBV5-5 and TRBJ1-1; 9 bases fit TRBD1. J lost 0 bases, V lost 4 bases, and 10 bases had no gene match. The CDR3 is 17 amino acids. The germline V gene has CDR1 SGHKS and CDR2 YYEKEE (reference sequence). Written as DNA, the CDR3 is TGTGCCAGCAGCCGACCCGGACAGGGGATGATGAACACTGAAGCTTTCTTT. Translating gives CASSRPGQGMMNTEAFF.

This clonotype was observed at least ten times. J is TRBJ1-6 and V is TRBV5-1; tentative D call: TRBD1 (5 bases). The CDR3 contains 17 residues. The ends were cut back, 0 bases at V and 0 bases at J, with 10 bases in the middle. CDR1 SGHRS and CDR2 YFSETQ come from the germline V gene. The DNA of the CDR3 is TGCGCCAGCAGCTTGGAATGGGGGGACTCCTATAATTCACCCCTCCACTTT. Translating it yields CASSLEWGDSYNSPLHF.

This clonotype came up many times. This rearrangement joins TRBV7-9 to TRBJ2-7; 9 positions match TRBD1. From germline, CDR1 is SEHNR and CDR2 FQNEAQ (reference sequence). This CDR3 has 14 residues. Trimming took 1 base from V and 2 from J; bases not matched to a gene: 0. CDR3 bases: TGTGCCAGCAGCTTAGGACAGGGGGCCTACGAGCAGTACGTC. Translating gives CASSLGQGAYEQYV.

This clonotype was found many times. The chain is built from TRBV5-1 and TRBJ2-1, with D possibly TRBD1 on 5 matching bases. V dropped 0 bases and J dropped 8 bases, with 12 bases sitting between them. Germline loops: CDR1 SGHRS, CDR2 YFSETQ. The CDR3 runs to 14 residues. This CDR3 is CASSLVGRVYEQFF. CDR3 in DNA: TGCGCCAGCAGCTTGGTAGGCAGGGTTTATGAGCAGTTCTTC. Full variable domain (missing parts from reference TRBV5-1 and TRBJ2-1): KAGVTQTPRYLIKTRGQQVTLSCSPISGHRSVSWYQQTPGQGLQFLFEYFSETQRNKGNFPGRFSGRQFSNSRSEMNVSTLELGDSALYLCASSLVGRVYEQFFGPGTRLTVL.

This chain joins TRBV18 and TRBJ1-5; maybe TRBD1 (5 bases). V was shortened by 3 bases and J by 8 bases, with 11 bases between the two germline ends. The CDR3 covers 13 residues. CDR1 and CDR2 from the germline V gene are KGHSH and LQKENI. CDR3 in DNA: TGTGCCAGCTCACCGGGGCAGGAGGAGCCCCAGCATTTT. As protein: CASSPGQEEPQHF.

The table lists this clonotype with many counts. The chain couples TRBV20-1 to TRBJ1-2, with D unclear. V lost 3 bases, J lost 6 bases, and 11 bases lay in between. Per germline, CDR1 DFQATT and CDR2 SNEGSKA (reference sequence). The CDR3 is made up of 12 amino acids. CDR3 loop: CSASSQTDGYTF. CDR3 nucleotides: TGCAGTGCTAGTTCTCAGACGGATGGCTACACCTTC.

CDR3 residues: CASSVGVLGGIHNEQFF. The CDR3 region has the DNA TGTGCCAGCAGCGTAGGGGTTTTAGGGGGCATCCACAATGAGCAGTTCTTC. J is TRBJ2-1 and V is TRBV9, with TRBD1 matching 7 bases. The CDR3 spans 17 residues. V dropped 0 bases and J dropped 5; count of bases not matched to a gene: 11. Germline CDR1 and CDR2: SGDLS and YYNGEE.

This clonotype came up many times. The chain combines TRBV29-1 with TRBJ1-3; TRBD1 is a possible D gene (5 bases). Trimming left V 6 bases short and J 0 bases short, with 9 bases between. Germline lookup yields CDR1 SQVTM and CDR2 ANQGSEA. The CDR3 extends over 13 amino acids. The CDR3 region has the DNA TGCAGCGTCAGGGCGATCTCTGGAAACACCATATATTTT. It specifies CSVRAISGNTIYF.

This clonotype was counted a few times. This CDR3 reads CSVGTDRLNTGELFF. For the CDR3, the DNA is TGCAGCGTTGGGACGGACAGGTTAAACACCGGGGAGCTGTTTTTT. The chain combines TRBV29-1 with TRBJ2-2, with TRBD1 matching over 7 bases. The CDR3 runs 15 residues. V shed 4 bases and J 2 bases; nucleotides not matched to a gene: 7. Germline-derived CDR1 and CDR2 are SQVTM and ANQGSEA.

This clonotype appeared many times. The chain is built from TRBV5-1 and TRBJ2-7; 9 bases match TRBD2. The CDR3 runs to 14 residues. The V gene's germline CDR1 is SGHRS and CDR2 YFSETQ. The V gene end was trimmed by 0 bases and the J gene end by 4 bases; junction bases not matched to a gene: 2. CDR3 in DNA: TGCGCCAGCAGCTTGGGAGCGGGGGGATACGAGCAGTACGTC. Its translation is CASSLGAGGYEQYV.

This clonotype was seen repeatedly, ten times or more. The V call is TRBV9, the J call TRBJ2-3; weak D call: TRBD1 (6 bases). The CDR3 is 14 amino acids. V lost 0 bases and J 5 bases, leaving 10 bases between the germline ends. The V gene's germline CDR1 is SGDLS and CDR2 YYNGEE. The CDR3 sequence is CASSVEQGEDTQYF. CDR3 DNA: TGTGCCAGCAGCGTAGAACAGGGAGAAGATACGCAGTATTTT.

This clonotype came up many times. The chain links TRBV5-1 to TRBJ2-3, with 7 bases that match TRBD1. V dropped 0 bases and J dropped 5; count of bases not matched to a gene: 15. The length of the CDR3 is 18 residues. CDR1 SGHRS and CDR2 YFSETQ come from the germline V gene. The CDR3 DNA sequence: TGCGCCAGCAGCTTGGTTACTTCCTTGAGGGGGCGAGGAGATACGCAGTATTTT. It codes for CASSLVTSLRGRGDTQYF. Variable domain in full (rest from reference TRBV5-1 and TRBJ2-3): KAGVTQTPRYLIKTRGQQVTLSCSPISGHRSVSWYQQTPGQGLQFLFEYFSETQRNKGNFPGRFSGRQFSNSRSEMNVSTLELGDSALYLCASSLVTSLRGRGDTQYFGPGTRLTVL.

The sample holds a few counts of this clonotype. The rearrangement links TRBV11-3 to TRBJ2-1; tentative D call: TRBD2 (7 bases). CDR1 and CDR2 from the germline V gene are SGHNT and YENEEA. The CDR3 has 18 amino acids. V was shortened by 1 base and J by 0 bases, with 16 bases between the two germline ends. The CDR3 reads CASSLVGGGGHSYNEQFF. The DNA of the CDR3 is TGTGCCAGCAGCTTAGTTGGAGGCGGGGGCCACTCCTACAATGAGCAGTTCTTC.

This clonotype was detected ten times or more. The genes are TRBV4-3 and TRBJ2-5; 9 nucleotides align to TRBD2. The CDR3 runs 17 residues. Germline CDR1 and CDR2: LGHNA and YSLEER. V dropped 0 bases and J dropped 4; count of bases not matched to a gene: 9. CDR3 in DNA: TGCGCCAGCAGCCAAGATGGCCTAGCGGGGAATGTAGAGACCCAGTACTTC. This translates into CASSQDGLAGNVETQYF.

There are many counts of this clonotype. The V call is TRBV5-1, the J call TRBJ1-1; a possible D gene is TRBD1 (6 bases). Deletions cut 4 bases from V and 1 base from J, with 20 bases between. The CDR3 length is 17 residues. Germline-derived CDR1 and CDR2 are SGHRS and YFSETQ. CDR3 amino acids: CASSLGDLGHPNTEAFF. For the CDR3, the DNA is TGCGCCAGCAGCCTGGGCGATTTGGGACACCCGAACACTGAAGCTTTCTTT. The full variable domain, with the rest looked up from reference TRBV5-1 and TRBJ1-1, is KAGVTQTPRYLIKTRGQQVTLSCSPISGHRSVSWYQQTPGQGLQFLFEYFSETQRNKGNFPGRFSGRQFSNSRSEMNVSTLELGDSALYLCASSLGDLGHPNTEAFFGQGTRLTVV.

This clonotype was seen at least ten times. The chain carries TRBV5-1 and TRBJ2-4; 8 nucleotides line up with TRBD2. The germline CDR1 and CDR2 sequences are SGHRS and YFSETQ. V lost 0 bases, J lost 5 bases, and 4 bases stayed unmatched. The CDR3 runs 15 residues. Here the CDR3 reads CASSLGISGENIQYF. The CDR3 region has the DNA TGCGCCAGCAGCTTGGGGATTAGCGGGGAAAACATTCAGTACTTC. Using reference TRBV5-1 and TRBJ2-4 for the parts outside the CDR3, the full variable domain is KAGVTQTPRYLIKTRGQQVTLSCSPISGHRSVSWYQQTPGQGLQFLFEYFSETQRNKGNFPGRFSGRQFSNSRSEMNVSTLELGDSALYLCASSLGISGENIQYFGAGTRLSVL.